Below, 11 T cell receptor beta chains from the same sample are listed, as sequenced in a study of beta chain features in type 1 diabetes. Their cognate antigens are unknown. Every isolated RNA sample was fully reverse transcribed, so sequencing captured expressed TCRB transcripts. Generated by immunoSEQ multiplex PCR, the TCRdb table keeps only in-frame clones and is missing some. The sample lists 100,000 to 150,000 clones; 7.5% to 9.5% were seen once. Study outcomes and limitations: People with Type 1 diabetes carried modestly yet significantly shorter TCRB CDR3s in all four CD4+ subsets.

Specimen: central memory CD4+ T cells from blood. The receptors were gathered from a man between 25 and 39 years old with type 1 diabetes.

The chain combines TRBV13 with TRBJ2-2; D might be TRBD2 (5 bases). This CDR3 comprises 15 residues. Germline lookup yields CDR1 PRHDT and CDR2 FYEKMQ (reference sequence). V was clipped by 0 bases and J by 7 bases, with 12 bases between them. CDR3 residues: CASSLGRAKSGELFF. As DNA, the CDR3 is TGTGCCAGCAGCTTAGGGAGGGCGAAGAGCGGGGAGCTGTTTTTT.

This chain uses TRBV15 with TRBJ2-5; 12 positions match TRBD2. CDR1 and CDR2 (germline): LNHNV, YYDKDF (reference sequence). The CDR3 loop spans 20 amino acids. V shed 0 bases, J shed 2 bases, and the junction held 13 bases outside the gene matches. Here the CDR3 reads CATSRDKWGLAGGSQETQYF. For the CDR3, the DNA is TGTGCCACCAGCAGAGATAAGTGGGGTCTAGCGGGGGGGTCGCAAGAGACCCAGTACTTC.

The DNA for the CDR3 is TGTGCCAGCAGCATAATCGGGGATTCCTACAATGAGCAGTTCTTC. Its translation is CASSIIGDSYNEQFF. The chain recombines TRBV11-2 with TRBJ2-1; TRBD2 is a possible D gene (5 bases). Germline V lookup: CDR1 SGHAT, CDR2 FQNNGV. V was shortened by 5 bases and J by 1 base, with 12 bases between the two germline ends. The CDR3 runs 15 residues.

The CDR3 is CASSESGENTEAFF. The CDR3 bases are TGTGCCAGCAGTGAATCAGGGGAGAACACTGAAGCTTTCTTT. The chain joins TRBV25-1 to TRBJ1-1; perhaps TRBD1 as D (6 bases). V was cut by 1 base and J by 1 base, with 7 bases left in between. Germline V CDR1 and CDR2: MGHDK, SYGVNS. The CDR3 has 14 residues.

The chain couples TRBV5-1 to TRBJ2-3; tentative D call: TRBD1 (6 bases). The ends were cut back, 5 bases at V and 4 bases at J, with 14 bases in the middle. CDR3 length: 14 residues. CDR1 and CDR2 (germline): SGHRS, YFSETQ. Here the CDR3 DNA reads TGCGCCAGCAGACAGGGTGGAGAGGCAGATACGCAGTATTTT. It yields the protein CASRQGGEADTQYF.

This clone occurred a few times. J is TRBJ1-2 and V is TRBV7-3; D might be TRBD1 (6 bases). CDR3 size: 16 residues. V lost 0 bases to trimming and J lost 0 bases, with 11 bases between them. In germline, CDR1 is SGHTA, CDR2 FQGTGA. CDR3 in amino acids: CASSLTGGEANYGYTF. CDR3 in DNA: TGTGCCAGCAGCTTAACAGGGGGAGAAGCTAACTATGGCTACACCTTC.

The chain couples TRBV4-2 to TRBJ2-1; maybe TRBD1 (5 bases). Germline V gene data show CDR1 as LGHNA and CDR2 as YNFKEQ. This CDR3 has 16 residues. The germline V and J ends were trimmed by 1 base and 0 bases, with 10 bases remaining between them. The CDR3 bases are TGTGCCAGCAGCCAAGCGGTTACAGGCTCCTACAATGAGCAGTTCTTC. Translated: CASSQAVTGSYNEQFF.

The chain joins TRBV4-1 to TRBJ2-1, with D tentatively TRBD2 (5 bases). The CDR3 runs 14 residues. V lost 4 bases and J 2 bases, leaving 9 bases between the germline ends. Germline CDR1 and CDR2: MGHRA and YSYEKL. The CDR3 region is CASSRLLAYNEQFF. CDR3 nucleotides: TGCGCCAGCAGCCGACTACTAGCCTACAATGAGCAGTTCTTC.

This chain uses TRBV7-3 with TRBJ2-3; TRBD2 might be the D (5 bases). The V gene lost 5 bases and the J gene lost 8 bases, with 14 bases spanning the gap. This CDR3 spans 13 amino acids. CDR1 is SGHTA and CDR2 is FQGTGA in the germline V gene. DNA for the CDR3: TGTGCCAGCAGCCGATTGGAGGCGGGTACGCAGTATTTT. Translating it yields CASSRLEAGTQYF.

The V and J genes are TRBV28 and TRBJ2-2; the match to TRBD2 covers 13 bases. Germline V gene data show CDR1 as MDHEN and CDR2 as SYDVKM. The CDR3 is 16 residues long. The J segment lost 5 bases and the V segment lost 5 bases, leaving 5 bases of the junction unmatched. The CDR3 nucleotides are TGTGCCAGCAGTCTAGGACTAGCGGGGGTGACCGGGGAGCTGTTTTTT. It translates to CASSLGLAGVTGELFF.

Note on this clone: This CDR3 is also generated by other DNA sequences in the sample. This chain joins TRBV9 and TRBJ2-5; possible D gene TRBD1, 5 bases. The V gene's germline CDR1 is SGDLS and CDR2 YYNGEE. Trimming took 2 bases from V and 5 from J, leaving 13 bases between them. CDR3 length equals 14 residues. This chain's CDR3 is CASSVGAGGETQYF. CDR3 bases: TGTGCCAGCAGCGTTGGGGCAGGTGGGGAGACCCAGTACTTC.